This T cell receptor beta chain comes out of a study of brain metastases from non-small cell lung cancer. Study conclusions and caveats: Expanded T-cell clones appeared in approximately 60% of brain metastases over primaries. T-cell infiltration was lower in brain metastases than primaries (P < 0.001). Paired brain metastases and primary tumors largely shared TCR repertoires.

The CDR3 covers 15 residues. The germline V gene encodes CDR1 SGDLS and CDR2 YYNGEE. Trimming cost V 0 bases and J 1 base, with 10 bases left between them. Data came from immunoSEQ multiplex PCR; TCRdb stores just in-frame clones and leaves some out. The sample lists roughly 2,000 clones; 88% were seen once. A note on this clone: Its antigen is not known.

This sequence joins TRBV9 and TRBJ1-1; D is uncertain. What was sequenced was tissue from a brain metastasis. The sequence came from a donor at least 40 years old with non-small cell lung cancer. The CDR3 loop reads CASSVDGQKNTEAFF. CDR3 coding DNA: TGTGCCAGCAGCGTAGATGGGCAGAAGAACACTGAAGCTTTCTTT.